This T cell receptor (beta chain) was found in a study of blood T cell repertoires in COVID-19 (dated by TCRdb to 2020 to 2022). Regarding the research as a whole: Collaborator samples came from the United States, Italy and Spain and covered acute and convalescent phases of COVID-19. The sample metadata nearly always contained a de-identified subject ID, COVID-19 status, age in years and sex. The material from the prospective study consisted of cDNA or gDNA derived from T cells, B-cell-depleted T cells, or PBMCs. Subjects who had been exposed to COVID-19, were actively infected with it, or had recovered from it provided the deeply sampled blood TCRbeta repertoires that made up the dataset. Samples were obtained from the ongoing ImmuneRACE study (first 160 participants) and from 1,254 subjects provided by 6 global collaborators. The repertoires were released in a freely available public database intended as a resource for research on the immune response to SARS-CoV-2. Where available, HLA class I and class II types were taken from metadata supplied by the sample provider and were not determined by assay-based typing.

TCRbeta CDR3 regions were amplified from genomic DNA using the immunoSEQ Assay, a bias-controlled multiplex PCR. Per the source publication's procedure: Nucleated cell counts per sample were estimated from amplification of reference gene primers within the assay. To quantify the absolute abundance of each unique TCRbeta CDR3 rearrangement, sequence reads were collapsed and filtered. Productive Simpson clonality was computed per sample as the square root of Simpson's diversity index over productive rearrangements. The clones in this table, taken by TCRdb from immuneACCESS, are in-frame only. Not every clone is retained; where verified, under half of the shortfall comes from an unresolved V gene, and the cause of the rest is unknown. D and trimming were read from the DNA, whereas the V and J calls and clone size are those reported in that table. The sample records approximately 210,000 clones, under 90% of which are singletons. Of the sample, about 7.8% falls within the top ten clones.

V ends up 4 bases short and J 10 bases short, with an unmatched junction base count of 9. From its cysteine to its phenylalanine, the CDR3 spans 13 amino acids. Only the CDR3 part of the read is kept: 39 bases, read in frame from the first base. The CDR1 and CDR2 encoded by the germline V gene are MNHEY and SVGAGI. With regard to this clone: Its specific antigen is unknown. Base qualities are missing; no much larger clone stands one base away.

At one collaborating source in Seattle, patients were enrolled during active infection and were followed longitudinally through the course of disease. Each collaborating institution followed its own protocols to collect whole blood in K2EDTA tubes. For TCRbeta analysis, collaborators shipped samples as frozen whole blood, isolated PBMCs, or DNA extracted from either of those sample types. What the authors observed across the whole study: The amount of clinical and demographic metadata varied by source and participant and was provided uncurated.

The clonotype was recovered from a woman older than 75 with COVID-19, enrolled during active disease. The sequencing input was peripheral blood. Rearrangement joined TRBV6-5 to TRBJ1-2, with TRBD1 identical over 7 junction bases. The DNA sequence follows: TGTGCCAGCAGTTTCAGGGGGAAGCCTAACTACACCTTC. Its protein reads: CASSFRGKPNYTF.